The 17 T cell receptor beta chains given below trace back to one sample, sequenced in a study of cytomegalovirus exposure and HLA in healthy donors. The PCR contained 60 Vbeta and 13 Jbeta primers. Using immunoSEQ multiplex PCR, the repertoire was profiled, and TCRdb retains in-frame clones only, with some absent. The sample lists around 130,000 clones, over 6.5% occurring once. The sample consisted of PBMCs. These receptors all come from a woman in her thirties or forties in good health and CMV-seropositive.

The sample holds a few counts of this clone. The genes are TRBV5-1 and TRBJ1-1; 8 bases map to TRBD1. Germline V gene lookup returns CDR1 SGHRS and CDR2 YFSETQ. The CDR3 covers 13 residues. With V trimmed by 0 bases and J by 5 bases, 0 bases remained unmatched. The CDR3 is CASSLDRGTEAFF. The CDR3 coding sequence is TGCGCCAGCAGCTTGGACAGGGGGACTGAAGCTTTCTTT.

This clone was recorded a few times. The chain couples TRBV9 to TRBJ2-5, with 13 bases identical to TRBD2. V lost 4 bases, J lost 2 bases, and 8 bases stayed unmatched. Germline CDR1 is SGDLS and CDR2 is YYNGEE. This CDR3 comprises 17 residues. CDR3 sequence: CASSLRTSGGSQETQYF. The CDR3 nucleotides are TGTGCCAGCAGCTTAAGGACTAGCGGGGGCTCGCAAGAGACCCAGTACTTC.

This clone was counted a few times. The chain couples TRBV5-1 to TRBJ2-7; D remains unclear. Germline V gene data show CDR1 as SGHRS and CDR2 as YFSETQ. Trimming stripped 4 bases from V and 2 bases from J, with 16 bases between. The CDR3 covers 15 residues. DNA for the CDR3: TGCGCCAGCAGCCTCATGGCTGGGCCTACCTACGAGCAGTACTTC. Amino acid sequence: CASSLMAGPTYEQYF.

This clone was detected only a few times. The chain recombines TRBV5-1 with TRBJ1-4; TRBD1 might be the D (5 bases). Deletions cut 4 bases from V and 3 bases from J, with 10 bases between. The length of the CDR3 is 14 residues. The V gene's germline CDR1 is SGHRS and CDR2 YFSETQ. The CDR3, as DNA: TGCGCCAGCAGCATAGGGGTATCTAATGAAAAACTGTTTTTT. Its translation is CASSIGVSNEKLFF.

This clone appeared a few times. The chain recombines TRBV5-1 with TRBJ2-2; TRBD1 agrees at 11 bases. J gave up 3 bases and V 2 bases, and 6 bases lay outside the gene matches. CDR1 SGHRS and CDR2 YFSETQ come from the germline V gene. The CDR3 has 17 amino acids. As DNA, the CDR3 is TGCGCCAGCAGCTTTCCTGGACAGGGGGCTTACACCGGGGAGCTGTTTTTT. It is translated as CASSFPGQGAYTGELFF.

This clone was counted between two and nine times. The chain couples TRBV21-1 to TRBJ2-7; TRBD2, the table's D call, was not compared with the DNA. TRBV21-1 is assigned pseudogene status. The CDR3 sequence is 13 residues long. The CDR3 nucleotides read TGTGCCAGCAGCAAAGTGGTCGGGTTCGAGCAGTACTTC. Amino acids: CASSKVVGFEQYF.

The rearrangement joins TRBV5-8 to TRBJ2-7; 9 bases match TRBD2. The CDR3 loop spans 15 amino acids. Unmatched junction bases numbered 4, after V lost 0 bases and J lost 3 bases. The V gene's germline CDR1 is SGHTS and CDR2 YDEGEE. As DNA, the CDR3 is TGTGCCAGCAGCTTGGGAGGGACTAGCCTCTACGAGCAGTACTTC. Residues: CASSLGGTSLYEQYF. The entire variable domain, with the rest obtained from reference TRBV5-8 and TRBJ2-7, is as follows: EAGVTQSPTHLIKTRGQQATLRCSPISGHTSVYWYQQALGLGLQFLLWYDEGEERNRGNFPPRFSGRQFPNYSSELNVNALELEDSALYLCASSLGGTSLYEQYFGPGTRLTVT.

This clone showed up just a few times. The chain employs TRBV6-1 and TRBJ2-7, with a tentative D call TRBD2 (5 bases). With 10 bases removed from V and 0 bases from J, the gap between germline ends came to 16 bases. This CDR3 has 14 residues. Germline CDR1 is MNHNS and CDR2 is SASEGT. CDR3 residues: CATRAQTSSYEQYF. For the CDR3, the DNA is TGTGCCACGAGGGCCCAGACGAGCTCCTACGAGCAGTACTTC.

The chain uses TRBV27 and TRBJ2-3; a possible D gene is TRBD2 (7 bases). The CDR3 totals 17 residues. Deletions cut 4 bases from V and 1 base from J, with 18 bases between. Germline-derived CDR1 and CDR2 are MNHEY and SMNVEV (reference sequence). CDR3 amino acids: CASSSVVGGPGTDTQYF. The CDR3 nucleotides are TGTGCCAGCAGTTCGGTTGTGGGGGGGCCGGGCACAGATACGCAGTATTTT.

The rearrangement joins TRBV7-2 to TRBJ1-5; 10 bases match TRBD1. Unmatched junction bases numbered 15, after V lost 4 bases and J lost 9 bases. Germline V gene lookup returns CDR1 SGHTA and CDR2 FQGNSA. The CDR3 is 17 amino acids. The CDR3 here is CASSSRWDRGGGGPQHF. The CDR3 DNA reads as TGTGCCAGCAGCTCTCGATGGGACAGGGGAGGGGGGGGGCCCCAGCATTTT.

Here the CDR3 reads CASSLGQVATEAFF. The CDR3 DNA reads as TGCGCCAGCAGCTTGGGACAAGTGGCGACTGAAGCTTTCTTT. V usage is TRBV5-1 and J usage is TRBJ1-1, with unresolved D. The CDR3 has 14 residues. Trimming left V 0 bases short and J 5 bases short, with 11 bases between. CDR1 and CDR2 from the germline V gene are SGHRS and YFSETQ.

This clone occurred a few times. The chain links TRBV28 to TRBJ1-4; D gene unclear. Germline V gene lookup returns CDR1 MDHEN and CDR2 SYDVKM. CDR3 size: 17 residues. V lost 6 bases to trimming and J lost 0 bases, with 17 bases between them. CDR3 protein: CASRRQPLTSTNEKLFF. The DNA of the CDR3 is TGTGCCAGCAGGCGTCAACCTCTCACGTCAACTAATGAAAAACTGTTTTTT. The variable domain in full, completed from reference TRBV28 and TRBJ1-4, reads DVKVTQSSRYLVKRTGEKVFLECVQDMDHENMFWYRQDPGLGLRLIYFSYDVKMKEKGDIPEGYSVSREKKERFSLILESASTNQTSMYLCASRRQPLTSTNEKLFFGSGTQLSVL.

The chain combines TRBV11-2 with TRBJ2-1; 8 bases map to TRBD1. CDR1 is SGHAT, CDR2 FQNNGV, per germline. Germline trimming cut 4 bases from V and 9 bases from J; bases unmatched to any gene: 11. The CDR3 is 15 residues long. The CDR3 loop is CASSYPGQGQSEQFF. DNA for the CDR3: TGTGCCAGCAGCTACCCCGGACAGGGTCAGAGTGAGCAGTTCTTC.

This clone has more than one count but fewer than ten. The rearrangement joins TRBV7-8 to TRBJ1-1, with a tentative D call TRBD1 (5 bases). The CDR3 is 14 amino acids. V gave up 5 bases and J gave up 6 bases, with 16 bases separating them. Germline assignment: CDR1 SGHVS and CDR2 FQNEAQ. CDR3 region: CASSNPRGRPEAFF. CDR3 DNA: TGTGCCAGCAGCAATCCTCGGGGGAGGCCTGAAGCTTTCTTT.

The sample holds a few counts of this clone. The J gene is TRBJ2-5, the V gene TRBV6-5; the D gene is possibly TRBD2 (7 bases). The J call may not be correct, given that the DNA end is closer to TRBJ2-7. The CDR3 consists of 13 residues. Germline CDR1 MNHEY, CDR2 SVGAGI. CDR3 residues: CASRRGANDEQYF. In nucleotides, the CDR3 is TGTGCCAGCAGACGGGGGGCTAACGACGAGCAGTACTTC.

This clone was seen only once. The chain has TRBV7-9 and TRBJ2-7, with D possibly being TRBD1 (6 bases). The CDR3 runs 14 residues. Trimming stripped 4 bases from V and 4 bases from J, with 14 bases between. Germline V lookup: CDR1 SEHNR, CDR2 FQNEAQ (reference sequence). The CDR3 loop is CASSSRDILYEQYF. The CDR3 bases are TGTGCCAGCAGCTCCCGGGACATCCTATACGAGCAGTACTTC.

The sample holds a few counts of this clone. This chain connects TRBV5-1 to TRBJ2-2, with 13 positions matching TRBD2. From germline, CDR1 is SGHRS and CDR2 YFSETQ. Germline trimming cut 5 bases from V and 1 base from J; bases unmatched to any gene: 5. There are 17 residues in the CDR3. The CDR3 region has the DNA TGCGCCAGCAGTCGGACTAGCGGGGGCCGGAACACCGGGGAGCTGTTTTTT. Its protein is CASSRTSGGRNTGELFF.